Included here is one TCR beta chain sequence, with context. Antigen specificity is unknown. MiXCR, run by TCRdb on the reads, gives a single entry per CDR3 protein. The sample consists of fewer than 650,000 distinct CDR3 sequences, just under 40% of them appearing once. The data were obtained in a study of T cell repertoires in cytomegalovirus infection. Study overall: Well-studied HLA-B-restricted epitopes and recently identified HLA-C-restricted epitopes of CMV were both used in the study.

Germline loops: CDR1 LNHDA, CDR2 SQIVND (reference sequence). This CDR3 is built from 15 residues. Trimming took 3 bases from V and 0 from J, leaving 12 bases between them. This rearrangement joins TRBV19 to TRBJ2-7; D perhaps matches TRBD1 (6 bases). The specimen was cultured PBMCs, collected from culture after CMV antigen stimulation. This TCR was sampled from a human donor in good health (CMV status not recorded). Some clones in this sample may be carry-over from other donors' samples. The CDR3 spells CASSMTGQSSYEQYF. The CDR3, as DNA: TGTGCCAGTAGTATGACGGGACAAAGCTCCTACGAGCAGTACTTC.